This is a list of T cell receptor beta chains from one sample in a study of early stage breast cancer tumors. Profiling relied on immunoSEQ multiplex PCR, and the TCRdb table lists in-frame clones only, not all of them. The table includes about 46,000 clones, around 78% detected once. The source material was blood. These receptors were collected from a middle-aged person with breast cancer. The CDR3 runs from the conserved cysteine through the conserved F or W. The D gene is left open where the match is weak. Clone size is shown for a subset of rows, as once, few, many or a class of expanded clone.

v_call	clone_size	d_call	j_call	cdr3_aa	cdr3_nt
TRBV5-1	once	NA	TRBJ2-7	CASSSPGIAEYEQYF	TGCGCCAGCAGCAGCCCTGGGATAGCGGAGTACGAGCAGTACTTC
TRBV27	NA	NA	TRBJ2-7	CASSPDQVSYEQYF	TGTGCCAGCAGTCCCGACCAGGTCTCCTACGAGCAGTACTTC
TRBV6-5	once	NA	TRBJ2-1	CASSYQGSSYNEQFF	TGTGCCAGCAGTTATCAGGGGAGCTCCTACAATGAGCAGTTCTTC
TRBV5-1	NA	TRBD1	TRBJ2-1	CASRQGTGSYNEQFF	TGCGCCAGCAGGCAGGGGACAGGATCCTACAATGAGCAGTTCTTC
TRBV6-1	NA	TRBD1	TRBJ2-5	CASSDEDRLGQETQYF	TGTGCCAGCAGTGACGAGGACAGGCTTGGCCAAGAGACCCAGTACTTC
TRBV19	NA	TRBD1	TRBJ1-2	CASIGGTGDGYTF	TGTGCCAGTATAGGAGGGACAGGGGATGGCTACACCTTC
TRBV5-4	NA	NA	TRBJ2-1	CASSLVPAGSNEQFF	TGTGCCAGCAGCTTGGTTCCGGCCGGATCCAATGAGCAGTTCTTC
TRBV27	NA	NA	TRBJ2-1	CASSTLASSHNEQFF	TGTGCCAGCAGTACGTTAGCGTCGTCCCACAATGAGCAGTTCTTC
TRBV6-5	few	NA	TRBJ1-5	CASSPLGTIRPQHF	TGTGCCAGCAGCCCCTTGGGGACCATACGGCCCCAGCATTTT
TRBV5-6	few	NA	TRBJ2-5	CASSLDRIQETQYF	TGTGCCAGCAGCTTGGACAGGATCCAAGAGACCCAGTACTTC
TRBV5-6	NA	NA	TRBJ1-6	CASSFQNSPLHF	TGTGCCAGCAGCTTCCAGAATTCACCCCTCCACTTT
TRBV11-2	NA	TRBD2	TRBJ2-7	CASSARLAGVEEQYF	TGTGCCAGCAGCGCACGACTAGCGGGGGTTGAAGAGCAGTACTTC
TRBV27	NA	NA	TRBJ1-5	CASSLLGGNQPQHF	TGTGCCAGCAGTTTGTTAGGGGGCAATCAGCCCCAGCATTTT
TRBV14	NA	NA	TRBJ1-1	CASSFAGGTEAFF	TGTGCCAGCAGCTTTGCGGGGGGCACTGAAGCTTTCTTT